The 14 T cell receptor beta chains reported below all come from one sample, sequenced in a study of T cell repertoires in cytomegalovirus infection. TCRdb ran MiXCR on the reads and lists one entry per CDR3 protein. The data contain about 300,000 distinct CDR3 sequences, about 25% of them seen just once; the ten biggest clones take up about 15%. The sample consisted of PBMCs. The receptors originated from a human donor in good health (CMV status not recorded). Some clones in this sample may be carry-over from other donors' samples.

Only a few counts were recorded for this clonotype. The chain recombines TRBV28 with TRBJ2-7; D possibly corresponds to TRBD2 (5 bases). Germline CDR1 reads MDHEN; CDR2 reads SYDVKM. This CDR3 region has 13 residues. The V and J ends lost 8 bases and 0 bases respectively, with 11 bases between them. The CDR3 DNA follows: TGTGCCAGCCGCGGGCAGGCCTCCTACGAGCAGTACTTC. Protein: CASRGQASYEQYF.

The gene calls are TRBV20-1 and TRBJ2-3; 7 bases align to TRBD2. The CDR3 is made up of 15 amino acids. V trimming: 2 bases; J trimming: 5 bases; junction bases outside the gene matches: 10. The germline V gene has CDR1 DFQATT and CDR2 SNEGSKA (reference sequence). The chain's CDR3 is CSARIPRGVVDTQYF. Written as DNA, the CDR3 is TGCAGTGCTAGAATCCCACGGGGGGTGGTAGATACGCAGTATTTT.

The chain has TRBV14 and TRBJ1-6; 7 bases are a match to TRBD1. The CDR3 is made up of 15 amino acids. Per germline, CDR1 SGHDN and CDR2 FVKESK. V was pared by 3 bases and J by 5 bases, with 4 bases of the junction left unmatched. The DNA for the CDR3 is TGTGCCAGCAGCCACCGACAGGGTCATAATTCACCCCTCCACTTT. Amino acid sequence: CASSHRQGHNSPLHF.

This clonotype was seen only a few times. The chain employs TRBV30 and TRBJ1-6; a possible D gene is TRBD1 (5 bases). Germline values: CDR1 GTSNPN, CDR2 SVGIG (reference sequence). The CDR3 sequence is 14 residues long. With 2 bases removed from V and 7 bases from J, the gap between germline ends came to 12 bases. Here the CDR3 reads CAWSQPAGNSPLHF. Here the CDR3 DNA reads TGTGCCTGGAGTCAACCGGCAGGGAATTCACCCCTCCACTTT.

DNA of the CDR3: TGTGCCAGCAGTAGGGACAGGGGCGATGTACTAGGGAGCACCGGGGAGCTGTTTTTT. Residues: CASSRDRGDVLGSTGELFF. The chain joins TRBV6-5 to TRBJ2-2; 10 positions match TRBD1. This CDR3 has 19 residues. Germline V gene sequence: CDR1 MNHEY, CDR2 SVGAGI. The V segment lost 5 bases and the J segment 4 bases; nucleotides outside the gene matches: 16.

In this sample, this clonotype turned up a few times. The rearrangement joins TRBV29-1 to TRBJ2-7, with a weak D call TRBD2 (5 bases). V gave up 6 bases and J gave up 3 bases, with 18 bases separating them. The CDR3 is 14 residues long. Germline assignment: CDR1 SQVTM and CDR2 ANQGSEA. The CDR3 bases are TGCAGCGTGGCTCGGGGAACGGCTCACTACGAGCAGTACTTC. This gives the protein CSVARGTAHYEQYF.

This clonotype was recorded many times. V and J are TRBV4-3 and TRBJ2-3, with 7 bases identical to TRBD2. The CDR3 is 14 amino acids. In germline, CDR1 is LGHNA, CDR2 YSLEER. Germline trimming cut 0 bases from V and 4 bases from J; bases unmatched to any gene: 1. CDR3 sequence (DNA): TGCGCCAGCAGCCAAGAGGGGGGGGCAGATACGCAGTATTTT. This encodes CASSQEGGADTQYF.

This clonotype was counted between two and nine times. CDR3 residues: CASSISGGLAGISYEQYF. The CDR3 DNA follows: TGTGCCAGTAGTATATCAGGCGGACTAGCGGGGATCTCCTACGAGCAGTACTTC. The chain is built from TRBV19 and TRBJ2-7, with TRBD2 matching over 12 bases. Germline V gene data show CDR1 as LNHDA and CDR2 as SQIVND (reference sequence). V was pared by 2 bases and J by 0 bases, with 8 bases of the junction left unmatched. The CDR3 runs 18 residues.

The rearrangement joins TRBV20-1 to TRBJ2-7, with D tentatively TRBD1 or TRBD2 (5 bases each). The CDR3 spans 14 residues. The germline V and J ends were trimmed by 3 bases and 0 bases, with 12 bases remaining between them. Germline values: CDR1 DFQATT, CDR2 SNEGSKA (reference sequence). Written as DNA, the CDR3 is TGCAGTGCTAGGGGGACGGAGAACTCCTACGAGCAGTACTTC. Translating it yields CSARGTENSYEQYF.

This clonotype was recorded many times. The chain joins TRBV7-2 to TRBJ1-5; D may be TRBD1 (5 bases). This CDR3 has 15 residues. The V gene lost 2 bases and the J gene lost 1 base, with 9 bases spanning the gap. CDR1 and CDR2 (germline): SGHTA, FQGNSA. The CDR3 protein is CASSLYGGSNQPQHF. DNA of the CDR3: TGTGCCAGCAGCTTATACGGGGGGAGCAATCAGCCCCAGCATTTT.

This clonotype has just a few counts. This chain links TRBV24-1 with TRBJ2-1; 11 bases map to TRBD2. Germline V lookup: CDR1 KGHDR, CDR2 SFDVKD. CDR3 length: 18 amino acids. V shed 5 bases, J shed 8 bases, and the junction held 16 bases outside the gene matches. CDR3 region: CATSGSSGGRTFVDEQFF. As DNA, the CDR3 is TGTGCCACCAGTGGCTCTAGCGGGGGGCGAACCTTCGTGGATGAGCAGTTCTTC.

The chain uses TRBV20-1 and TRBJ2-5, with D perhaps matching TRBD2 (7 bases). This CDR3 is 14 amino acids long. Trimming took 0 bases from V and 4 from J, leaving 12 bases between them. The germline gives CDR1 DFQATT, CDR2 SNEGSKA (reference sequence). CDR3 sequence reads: CSARDWGGTETQYF. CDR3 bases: TGCAGTGCTAGAGATTGGGGGGGCACAGAGACCCAGTACTTC.

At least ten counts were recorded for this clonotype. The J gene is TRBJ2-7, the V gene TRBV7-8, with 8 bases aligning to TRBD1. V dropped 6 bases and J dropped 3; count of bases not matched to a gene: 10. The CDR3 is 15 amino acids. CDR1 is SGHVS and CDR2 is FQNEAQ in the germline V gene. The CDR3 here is CASRPDRGPHYEQYF. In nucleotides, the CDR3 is TGTGCCAGCAGACCAGACAGGGGCCCCCACTACGAGCAGTACTTC.

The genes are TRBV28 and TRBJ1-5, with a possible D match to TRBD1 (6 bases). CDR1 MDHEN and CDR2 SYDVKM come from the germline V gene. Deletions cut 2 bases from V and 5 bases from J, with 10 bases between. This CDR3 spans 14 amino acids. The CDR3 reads CASSLGGGYQPQHF. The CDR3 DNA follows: TGTGCCAGCAGTTTAGGGGGGGGCTATCAGCCCCAGCATTTT.